A selection of T cell receptor beta chains follows, all from one sample in a study of blood T cell repertoires in COVID-19. Produced via immunoSEQ multiplex PCR; TCRdb's table is partial and in-frame only. The sample has about 170,000 clones; 70% to 90% are singletons. Sequenced input: PBMCs or T cells enriched from blood (not recorded which). The receptors derive from a woman aged 18-29 years who had recovered from COVID-19. The CDR3 runs from the conserved cysteine through the conserved F or W. The order of the fields is V gene, clone size, D gene, J gene, CDR3 DNA, CDR3 protein. The D gene is left open where the match is weak. Some rows have no size entry. The others give once, few or many, or a class for an expanded clone.

V: TRBV5-1
size: -
D: -
J: TRBJ2-7
DNA: TGCGCCAGCAGCCCCGCCCCGGGAGCCTCATCCTACGAGCAGTACTTC
CDR3: CASSPAPGASSYEQYF

V: TRBV5-8
size: -
D: TRBD2
J: TRBJ2-7
DNA: TGTGCCAGCAGCTTCCGCGGGAGCGTAAACGAGCAGTACTTC
CDR3: CASSFRGSVNEQYF

V: TRBV5-1
size: few
D: -
J: TRBJ2-5
DNA: TGCGCCAGCAGCTTTTTATCCCAAGAGACCCAGTACTTC
CDR3: CASSFLSQETQYF

V: TRBV7-9
size: -
D: TRBD1
J: TRBJ1-3
DNA: TGTGCCAGCGCGACCAACCAGGGGGCGACTGGAAACACCATATATTTT
CDR3: CASATNQGATGNTIYF

V: TRBV4-2
size: -
D: -
J: TRBJ1-1
DNA: TGTGCCAGCAGCCGCGACATGAACACTGAAGCTTTCTTT
CDR3: CASSRDMNTEAFF

V: TRBV20-1
size: -
D: TRBD2
J: TRBJ2-1
DNA: TGCAGTGCTAATGACCTAGCGCGCGGGGGTGATGAGCAGTTCTTC
CDR3: CSANDLARGGDEQFF

V: TRBV4-1
size: -
D: -
J: TRBJ2-5
DNA: TGCGCCAGCAGCCAAGTTGCTATCCCTCAAGAGACCCAGTACTTC
CDR3: CASSQVAIPQETQYF

V: TRBV27
size: -
D: TRBD1
J: TRBJ1-2
DNA: TGTGCCAGCAGTTTATCAGGACAGGGGTATGGCTACACCTTC
CDR3: CASSLSGQGYGYTF

V: TRBV15
size: once
D: TRBD2
J: TRBJ2-7
DNA: TGTGCCACCAGCAGAGATCTAGCGGGCTCCTACGAGCAGTACTTC
CDR3: CATSRDLAGSYEQYF

V: TRBV2
size: -
D: -
J: TRBJ2-4
DNA: TGTGCCAGCAGTCCGAACTCAATAGCCAAAAACATTCAGTACTTC
CDR3: CASSPNSIAKNIQYF

V: TRBV6-5
size: -
D: -
J: TRBJ1-4
DNA: TGTGCCAGCAGGGGACTTGGGGCGGGTGAAAAACTGTTTTTT
CDR3: CASRGLGAGEKLFF

V: TRBV9
size: -
D: TRBD2
J: TRBJ2-5
DNA: TGTGCCAGCAGCACGACTAGCGGGTTGGGGGAGACCCAGTACTTC
CDR3: CASSTTSGLGETQYF

V: TRBV7-3
size: once
D: -
J: TRBJ2-2
DNA: TGTGCCAGCAGCTTAAGGGGGCCGGTGCGAGGGGGCACCGGGGAGCTGTTTTTT
CDR3: CASSLRGPVRGGTGELFF

V: TRBV2
size: -
D: TRBD1
J: TRBJ2-5
DNA: TGTGCCAGCAAAAGACAGGGGAGTGTAAAGACCCAGTACTTC
CDR3: CASKRQGSVKTQYF

V: TRBV10-1
size: -
D: TRBD2
J: TRBJ2-1
DNA: TGCGCCAGCAGTGAGTCGGCTAGCGGGGGAAGGTTTGAGCAGTTCTTC
CDR3: CASSESASGGRFEQFF

V: TRBV7-9
size: -
D: -
J: TRBJ2-7
DNA: TGTGCCAGCAGCTTAGACGACAGGCGACCCTACGAGCAGTACTTC
CDR3: CASSLDDRRPYEQYF

V: TRBV9
size: -
D: TRBD2
J: TRBJ2-1
DNA: TGTGCCAGCAGCGTAGGGCTAGCGGGAGCAGACAATGAGCAGTTCTTC
CDR3: CASSVGLAGADNEQFF

V: TRBV30
size: -
D: -
J: TRBJ1-1
DNA: TGTGCCTGGAGTCCCCGAGGAGGGTTGAGCACTGAAGCTTTCTTT
CDR3: CAWSPRGGLSTEAFF

V: TRBV3-1/TRBV3-2
size: -
D: TRBD2
J: TRBJ2-2
DNA: TGTGCCAGCAGCCTGACCAGCGGGAGGAACACCGGGGAGCTGTTTTTT
CDR3: CASSLTSGRNTGELFF

V: TRBV25-1
size: -
D: -
J: TRBJ1-2
DNA: TGTGCCAGCAGTGAAGCAGGAGGCTATGGCTACACCTTC
CDR3: CASSEAGGYGYTF

V: TRBV14
size: -
D: TRBD1
J: TRBJ1-3
DNA: TGTGCCAGCAGCCATCCACTCAGATTAACAGGGGCGCGGGTCAGGTTCTCTGGAAACACCATATATTTT
CDR3: CASSHPLRLTGARVRFSGNTIYF

V: TRBV7-3
size: -
D: TRBD1
J: TRBJ1-4
DNA: TGTGCCAGCAGCTGGGGACAGGGCTATAATGAAAAACTGTTTTTT
CDR3: CASSWGQGYNEKLFF